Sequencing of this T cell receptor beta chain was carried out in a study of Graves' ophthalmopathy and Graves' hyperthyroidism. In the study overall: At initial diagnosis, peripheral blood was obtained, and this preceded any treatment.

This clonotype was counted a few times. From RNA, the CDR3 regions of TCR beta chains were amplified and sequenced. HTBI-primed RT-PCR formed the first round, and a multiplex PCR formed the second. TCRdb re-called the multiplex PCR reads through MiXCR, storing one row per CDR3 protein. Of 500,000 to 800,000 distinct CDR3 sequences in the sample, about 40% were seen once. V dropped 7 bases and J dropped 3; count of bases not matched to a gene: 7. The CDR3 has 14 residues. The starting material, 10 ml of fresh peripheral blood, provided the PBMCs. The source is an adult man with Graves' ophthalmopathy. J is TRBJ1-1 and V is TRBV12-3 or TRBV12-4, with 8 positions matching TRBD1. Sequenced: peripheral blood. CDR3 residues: CASTPDRAYTEAFF. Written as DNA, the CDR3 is TGTGCCAGCACTCCGGACAGGGCGTACACTGAAGCTTTCTTT.